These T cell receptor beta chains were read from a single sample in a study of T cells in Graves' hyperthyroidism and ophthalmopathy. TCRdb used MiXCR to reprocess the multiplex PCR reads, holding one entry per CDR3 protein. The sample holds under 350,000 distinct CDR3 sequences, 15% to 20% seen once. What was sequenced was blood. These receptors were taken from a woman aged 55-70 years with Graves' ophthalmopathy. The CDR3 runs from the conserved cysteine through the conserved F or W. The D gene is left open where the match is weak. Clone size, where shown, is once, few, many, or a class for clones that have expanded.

CASRDVRGTGELFF | TGCGCCAGCAGGGATGTCAGGGGCACCGGGGAGCTGTTTTTT | TRBV5-1 | few | - | TRBJ2-2
CASSEAGTADQPQHF | TGTGCCAGCAGTGAAGCAGGGACAGCAGATCAGCCCCAGCATTTT | TRBV6-1 | few | TRBD1 | TRBJ1-5
CSAPVRGALETQYF | TGCAGTGCCCCGGTTCGGGGGGCTCTAGAGACCCAGTACTTC | TRBV20-1 | many | - | TRBJ2-5
CSAPGQGAHQYF | TGCAGTGCTCCTGGACAGGGGGCCCATCAGTACTTC | TRBV20-1 | once | TRBD1 | TRBJ2-5
CSARAIGNNNNSPLHF | TGCAGTGCTAGAGCGATAGGGAATAACAATAATTCACCCCTCCACTTT | TRBV20-1 | - | - | TRBJ1-6
CASSQEGTWRTDTQYF | TGCGCCAGCAGCCAAGAGGGTACTTGGAGGACAGATACGCAGTATTTT | TRBV4-1 | - | - | TRBJ2-3
CSVAGPITDTQYF | TGCAGCGTTGCGGGACCAATTACAGATACGCAGTATTTT | TRBV29-1 | few | - | TRBJ2-3
CASSERDIQYF | TGTGCCAGCAGTGAGAGGGACATTCAGTACTTC | TRBV2 | few | - | TRBJ2-4
CASSLGAGTPYEQYF | TGTGCCAGCAGCTTAGGAGCGGGGACCCCCTACGAGCAGTACTTC | TRBV7-2 | many | TRBD2 | TRBJ2-7
CSARIDQSNTDTQYF | TGCAGTGCTAGAATCGACCAGAGTAACACAGATACGCAGTATTTT | TRBV20-1 | - | - | TRBJ2-3
CASSLNQGTANEQFF | TGTGCCAGCAGCTTAAACCAGGGGACGGCTAATGAGCAGTTCTTC | TRBV7-2 | - | - | TRBJ2-1
CASSPPLATGWETQYF | TGCGCCAGCAGCCCCCCACTGGCGACAGGGTGGGAGACCCAGTACTTC | TRBV5-1 | - | TRBD1 | TRBJ2-5
CASSLKDSRWTYEQYF | TGTGCCAGCAGTTTGAAGGACAGCAGATGGACCTACGAGCAGTACTTC | TRBV27 | many | - | TRBJ2-7
CASSYGGTDTIYF | TGTGCCAGCAGTTATGGGGGGACGGACACCATATATTTT | TRBV28 | many | - | TRBJ1-3
CASSLEDRGVGEQFF | TGTGCCAGCAGCTTGGAGGACAGGGGAGTTGGTGAGCAGTTCTTC | TRBV5-8 | - | TRBD1 | TRBJ2-1
CASSAPAGPGGEQYF | TGTGCCAGCAGTGCCCCCGCAGGCCCCGGGGGCGAGCAGTACTTC | TRBV27 | - | - | TRBJ2-7
CASSLVAGGTETQFF | TGCGCCAGCAGCTTGGTCGCCGGGGGGACAGAGACCCAGTTCTTC | TRBV5-1 | - | - | TRBJ2-1
CASSLASGQPFEQYF | TGCGCCAGCAGCTTGGCCAGCGGACAGCCCTTCGAGCAGTACTTC | TRBV5-1 | many | - | TRBJ2-7
CSARDLISGTDTQYF | TGCAGTGCTAGAGATCTAATCTCAGGCACAGATACGCAGTATTTT | TRBV20-1 | - | - | TRBJ2-3
CSARDMGTEQYF | TGCAGTGCTAGAGATATGGGAACCGAGCAGTACTTC | TRBV20-1 | many | - | TRBJ2-7
CASSVDSGRGNEQFF | TGTGCCAGCAGCGTAGACAGCGGGAGGGGGAATGAGCAGTTCTTC | TRBV9 | once | TRBD2 | TRBJ2-1
CSARGRAAQHF | TGCAGTGCTAGAGGCCGTGCGGCCCAGCATTTT | TRBV20-1 | few | - | TRBJ1-5
CASSQQGQVNYGYTF | TGCGCCAGCAGCCAACAAGGACAGGTAAACTATGGCTACACCTTC | TRBV4-1 | - | TRBD1 | TRBJ1-2
CASSPPGRNEQYF | TGTGCCAGCTCACCACCAGGGAGGAACGAGCAGTACTTC | TRBV18 | many | - | TRBJ2-7
CASTPRTGGVEQYF | TGTGCCAGCACCCCTCGGACAGGAGGGGTCGAGCAGTACTTC | TRBV6-1 | - | - | TRBJ2-7
CASTRRGSTDTQYF | TGTGCCAGCACGCGCAGGGGGAGCACAGATACGCAGTATTTT | TRBV9 | - | TRBD1 | TRBJ2-3
CASSIVWPGGDYGYTF | TGTGCCAGTAGTATAGTTTGGCCAGGGGGCGACTATGGCTACACCTTC | TRBV19 | - | TRBD1 | TRBJ1-2
CASSLFTGTRVQETQYF | TGTGCCAGCAGTTTGTTTACCGGGACTAGAGTTCAAGAGACCCAGTACTTC | TRBV28 | many | TRBD2 | TRBJ2-5